Listed below are T cell receptor beta chains from one sample, sequenced in a study of shared clonotypes between healthy human individuals. Sequenced by immunoSEQ multiplex PCR; TCRdb stores in-frame clones only, minus some. Among some 2,100,000 clones listed, 85% to 95% were seen once. The sequencing sample was made of naive CD8+ T cells from PBMCs. These receptors were collected from a man between 18 and 35 years old in good health. Some clones in this sample may be carry-over from other donors' samples. CDR3s include the opening cysteine and the closing phenylalanine or tryptophan. The D gene is left open where the match is weak. Size is omitted from some rows. Given values are once, few, many or a class for expanded clones.

once,.,TRBV19,TRBJ2-2,TGTGCCAGTACCCCACACTGGGGATCGAACACCGGGGAGCTGTTTTTT,CASTPHWGSNTGELFF
.,.,TRBV19,TRBJ2-7,TGTGCCAGTAGTATCCTTTCGGGGGAATCCTACGAGCAGTACTTC,CASSILSGESYEQYF
.,.,TRBV19,TRBJ1-2,TGTGCCAGTAGCCCCAGCGGGGGGAAGGGCTACACCTTC,CASSPSGGKGYTF
.,.,TRBV14,TRBJ2-7,TGTGCCAGCAGCCTAGACGGTGGGAGCGAGCAGTACTTC,CASSLDGGSEQYF
.,TRBD2,TRBV4-2,TRBJ2-7,TGTGCCAGCAGCCAATTCCGGCTAGCGGACTACGAGCAGTACTTC,CASSQFRLADYEQYF
.,.,TRBV28,TRBJ2-7,TGTGCCAGCAGTTTAAGGCCTCAGACCGAGCAGTACTTC,CASSLRPQTEQYF
once,TRBD2,TRBV9,TRBJ2-7,TGTGCCAGCAGCCCCCACGGGGGAGGGCGTGAGCAGTACTTC,CASSPHGGGREQYF
.,.,TRBV28,TRBJ2-2,TGTGCCAGCACCCTCACCCGGAGGAGAACCGGGGAGCTGTTTTTT,CASTLTRRRTGELFF
.,.,TRBV4-1,TRBJ2-7,TGCGCCAGCAGCCAAGATCTACTAGGGTGGTACGAGCAGTACTTC,CASSQDLLGWYEQYF
.,TRBD2,TRBV9,TRBJ2-1,TGTGCCAGCAGCGTTTACAACCTAGCGGGATCTTTATATGAGCAGTTCTTC,CASSVYNLAGSLYEQFF
.,TRBD2,TRBV28,TRBJ2-1,TGTGCCAGCAGTCCCCGACTAGCGGAGTTATACAATGAGCAGTTCTTC,CASSPRLAELYNEQFF
.,TRBD2,TRBV5-1,TRBJ2-1,TGCGCCAGCAGCTTGGGGCTAGCGGGCGCGATCAGCTCCTACAATGAGCAGTTCTTC,CASSLGLAGAISSYNEQFF
.,TRBD1,TRBV28,TRBJ2-7,TGTGCCAGCAGTTACAACAGGGGGCACTACGAGCAGTACTTC,CASSYNRGHYEQYF
.,TRBD2,TRBV19,TRBJ2-2,TGTGCCAGTAGGGGAGGGGATGTGTTTTTT,CASRGGDVFF
.,TRBD2,TRBV19,TRBJ2-7,TGTGCCAGTAGTATTCGTAGCGGGAACACCTACGAGCAGTACTTC,CASSIRSGNTYEQYF
.,.,TRBV27,TRBJ2-1,TGTGCCAGCAGTACCGCGGCGGGGCAGGGGATATACAATGAGCAGTTCTTC,CASSTAAGQGIYNEQFF
.,TRBD2,TRBV7-9,TRBJ2-1,TGTGCCAGCAGCCCCATCGGGACTAGCCACAATGAGCAGTTCTTC,CASSPIGTSHNEQFF
few,.,TRBV6-5,TRBJ2-2,TGTGCCAGCAGTTACTCCAGGGCCGGGGAGCTGTTTTTT,CASSYSRAGELFF
few,.,TRBV7-8,TRBJ1-2,TGTGCCAGCAGCTCTTTTTCGGGACGGAACTATGGCTACACCTTC,CASSSFSGRNYGYTF
.,TRBD1,TRBV18,TRBJ1-1,TGTGCCAGCTCAACTACCGGACAGGGGGCGCGGAACACTGAAGCTTTCTTT,CASSTTGQGARNTEAFF
.,.,TRBV7-9,TRBJ2-5,TGTGCCAGCAGGGCGGGGGCTAGCGGCCAAGAGACCCAGTACTTC,CASRAGASGQETQYF
.,TRBD2,TRBV29-1,TRBJ2-7,TGCAGCGTTGTTGGTCTAGCGGGTATCTACGAGCAGTACTTC,CSVVGLAGIYEQYF
.,TRBD1,TRBV4-2,TRBJ2-7,TGTGCCAGCAGCCAAGTTGACAGGGGCTACGAGCAGTACTTC,CASSQVDRGYEQYF
.,.,TRBV6-1,TRBJ2-1,TGTGCCTGCTCAGGGGCGGGGGTAGGGGAGCAGTTCTTC,CACSGAGVGEQFF
once,.,TRBV19,TRBJ2-7,TGTGCCAGTAGTCCCAGGGACTCCTACGAGCAGTACTTC,CASSPRDSYEQYF
few,TRBD1,TRBV30,TRBJ1-1,TGTGCCTGGGACAACAGGGGGTACACTGAAGCTTTCTTT,CAWDNRGYTEAFF
.,.,TRBV27,TRBJ2-5,TGTGCCAGCATCGGCGGCGAGACCCAGTACTTC,CASIGGETQYF
.,.,TRBV28,TRBJ1-1,TGTGCCAGCTCAAACTCAGGGGCCACTGAAGCTTTCTTT,CASSNSGATEAFF
few,.,TRBV6-1,TRBJ1-1,TGTGCCAGCAGTGAGCTGGGGGCGAAGGAGGAAGCTTTCTTT,CASSELGAKEEAFF
.,TRBD1,TRBV9,TRBJ2-1,TGTGCCAGCAGCGTAGCGTCCAGGGGGTTAAGGGTCTACAATGAGCAGTTCTTC,CASSVASRGLRVYNEQFF
.,TRBD2,TRBV7-6,TRBJ2-3,TGTGCCAGCAGCCCCCGGACTAGCGGCGCTAGCACAGATACGCAGTATTTT,CASSPRTSGASTDTQYF